The 6 T cell receptor beta chains below were found in one sample sequenced in a study of CD8 T cells in Susac syndrome. 0.5 to 1 ug RNA was reverse transcribed with random hexamers. TCRdb ran MiXCR on the immunoSEQ multiplex PCR reads and lists one entry per CDR3 protein. Seen here are some 400,000 distinct CDR3 sequences, more than 70% observed once, and the top ten hold more than 0.09%. The sequenced sample consisted of CD8+ T cells from PBMCs. Receptors originate from a human donor with multiple sclerosis.

The V call is TRBV28, the J call TRBJ1-2; a possible D gene is TRBD1 (5 bases). From germline, CDR1 is MDHEN and CDR2 SYDVKM. This CDR3 contains 13 residues. The germline V and J ends were trimmed by 3 bases and 6 bases, with 11 bases remaining between them. The CDR3: CASSLTTGNGYTF. CDR3 DNA sequence: TGTGCCAGCAGTTTGACCACAGGAAATGGCTACACCTTC.

The chain employs TRBV30 and TRBJ2-1; possible D gene TRBD2, 5 bases. Germline CDR1 GTSNPN, CDR2 SVGIG (reference sequence). The CDR3 runs 12 residues. The V end lost 0 bases, the J end lost 7 bases, and 7 bases lay between the germline ends. CDR3 coding DNA: TGTGCCTGGAGTGTAACTAGAAATGAGCAGTTCTTC. Protein sequence: CAWSVTRNEQFF. Variable domain in full (rest from reference TRBV30 and TRBJ2-1): SQTIHQWPATLVQPVGSPLSLECTVEGTSNPNLYWYRQAAGRGLQLLFYSVGIGQISSEVPQNLSASRPQDRQFILSSKKLLLSDSGFYLCAWSVTRNEQFFGPGTRLTVL.

This chain joins TRBV5-4 and TRBJ1-3; D is undetermined. The CDR3 totals 14 residues. V lost 0 bases and J 1 base, leaving 5 bases between the germline ends. Per the germline V gene, CDR1 is SGHNT and CDR2 is YYREEE (reference sequence). CDR3 in DNA: TGTGCCAGCAGCTTGGGGCCTTCTGGAAACACCATATATTTT. Translation: CASSLGPSGNTIYF.

The chain carries TRBV23-1 and TRBJ2-7, with 10 positions matching TRBD2. TRBV23-1 is marked as an open reading frame, function uncertain. J was trimmed by 5 bases and V by 6 bases; bases with no gene match: 13. The CDR3 covers 16 residues. CDR3 coding DNA: TGCGCCAGCAGCCGAGACATTACTAGCGGGGTAAACGAGCAGTACTTC. Its protein product is CASSRDITSGVNEQYF.

The V gene is TRBV21-1, the J gene TRBJ1-1; the D call of TRBD1 is as the table states it, not checked on the DNA. TRBV21-1 is a pseudogene locus. The CDR3 extends over 14 amino acids. The CDR3 reads CASSKQGGGTEAFF. DNA of the CDR3: TGTGCCAGCAGCAAACAGGGGGGTGGCACTGAAGCTTTCTTT.

The V gene is TRBV29-1, the J gene TRBJ1-1; TRBD1 aligns across 7 bases. V lost 4 bases and J lost 0; bases outside the gene matches: 5. This CDR3 has 14 residues. The germline gives CDR1 SQVTM, CDR2 ANQGSEA. This CDR3 reads CSVGGQVMNTEAFF. In DNA form, the CDR3 reads TGCAGCGTTGGAGGACAGGTCATGAACACTGAAGCTTTCTTT.